One and the same sample provided the 8 T cell receptor beta chains below, sequenced in a study of Ad26.COV2.S vaccination and SARS-CoV-2 variants. Using immunoSEQ multiplex PCR, the repertoire was profiled, and TCRdb retains in-frame clones only, with some absent. The table shows under 150,000 clones, with 86% occurring only once. Sequenced material: peripheral blood, taken after recovery from COVID-19. The receptors were gathered from a human donor who had recovered from COVID-19.

This chain uses TRBV10-3 with TRBJ1-4; the match to TRBD1 covers 11 bases. V lost 6 bases, J lost 8 bases, and 5 bases stayed unmatched. Germline CDR1 and CDR2: ENHRY and SYGVKD. There are 14 residues in the CDR3. CDR3 sequence: CAISTGTGGEKLFF. The CDR3 region has the DNA TGTGCCATCAGCACCGGGACAGGGGGAGAAAAACTGTTTTTT.

The chain is built from TRBV6-2 or TRBV6-3 and TRBJ1-5; D possibly corresponds to TRBD1 (5 bases). CDR1 and CDR2 from the germline V gene are MNHEY and SVGEGT. There are 14 residues in the CDR3. The V end was cut by 3 bases, the J end by 4 bases, with 10 bases between. The CDR3 nucleotides read TGTGCCAGCAGTTATTTGGCAGGGAATCAGCCCCAGCATTTT. Residues: CASSYLAGNQPQHF.

This sequence joins TRBV28 and TRBJ2-7; D not certain. Germline V lookup: CDR1 MDHEN, CDR2 SYDVKM. Between the trimmed V and J ends, which lost 3 bases and 2 bases, there was a span of 11 bases. The CDR3 is 14 residues long. The chain's CDR3 is CASSFLTDTYEQYF. The CDR3, as DNA: TGTGCCAGCAGTTTCCTCACAGATACCTACGAGCAGTACTTC.

V is TRBV28 and J is TRBJ2-2, with D possibly TRBD2 on 5 matching bases. The germline V gene has CDR1 MDHEN and CDR2 SYDVKM. The V end was cut by 3 bases, the J end by 6 bases, with 14 bases between. The CDR3 sequence is 15 residues long. The CDR3 protein is CASSFVLEGAGELFF. The CDR3 coding sequence is TGTGCCAGCAGTTTTGTTCTCGAGGGAGCCGGGGAGCTGTTTTTT.

The chain employs TRBV4-3 and TRBJ1-3; unclear D gene. The CDR3 has 16 residues. Trimming took off 0 bases at V and 0 bases at J, with 9 bases between the two ends. Germline CDR1 and CDR2: LGHNA and YSLEER. The CDR3 protein is CASSQERRLSGNTIYF. Written as DNA, the CDR3 is TGCGCCAGCAGCCAAGAAAGGCGGCTCTCTGGAAACACCATATATTTT.

V gene TRBV4-3 combines with J gene TRBJ1-6; TRBD1 might be the D (5 bases). The CDR3 runs 14 residues. Germline V gene sequence: CDR1 LGHNA, CDR2 YSLEER. The germline V and J ends were trimmed by 6 bases and 10 bases, with 16 bases remaining between them. CDR3 protein: CASRSGTGGSPLHF. CDR3 DNA: TGCGCCAGCAGAAGCGGGACGGGAGGGTCACCCCTCCACTTT.

The V call is TRBV24-1, the J call TRBJ1-2; D gene unclear. The germline CDR1 and CDR2 sequences are KGHDR and SFDVKD. This CDR3 spans 12 amino acids. V lost 4 bases to trimming and J lost 13 bases, with 15 bases between them. The CDR3 DNA reads TGTGCCACCAGTGACCGGACCAGGCCCCCCACCTTC. Translating it yields CATSDRTRPPTF.

The J gene is TRBJ2-7, the V gene TRBV27; 8 bases are a match to TRBD1. J lost 2 bases, V lost 6 bases, and 9 bases had no gene match. Per germline, CDR1 MNHEY and CDR2 SMNVEV (reference sequence). CDR3 size: 15 residues. The CDR3 bases are TGTGCCAGCAGCCAACGGGGGACAGGTCCCTACGAGCAGTACTTC. Translated: CASSQRGTGPYEQYF.